This T cell receptor (beta chain) derives from a study of a mutant IDH1 vaccine in newly diagnosed glioma. Study-wide context: It was radiotherapy, temozolomide, or both that patients received previously, with most receiving both. Study-level results: Across multiple MHC alleles, 93.3% of patients had vaccine-induced responses.

The CDR3 runs to 14 residues. Germline lookup yields CDR1 MNHNS and CDR2 SASEGT. Deletions cut 2 bases from V and 6 bases from J, with 13 bases between. This clone was found a few times. Its target is unknown. As for time point: baseline, week 1 (first vaccination visit). Stated treatment: pre-vaccination baseline after standard-of-care therapy. Clones were read by immunoSEQ multiplex PCR, and TCRdb kept only the in-frame ones, dropping some. The sample lists nearly 70,000 clones, approximately 79% seen once, with roughly 8% in the top ten. Material: PBMCs, obtained from a glioma patient treated with radiotherapy, temozolomide or both. This TCR was recovered from a middle-aged man with glioma. J is TRBJ1-1 and V is TRBV6-1; D gene uncertain. CDR3 loop: CASSEFREIAEAFF. In nucleotides, the CDR3 is TGTGCCAGCAGTGAATTTAGAGAAATCGCTGAAGCTTTCTTT.